The source of this TCR beta chain is a study of blood T cell repertoires in COVID-19. Study details: Whether acute or convalescent, the COVID-19 samples came from the United States, Italy and Spain. PBMCs, B-cell-depleted T cells, or T cells provided the cDNA or gDNA that made up the material.

Germline values: CDR1 SNHLY, CDR2 FYNNEI. The CDR3 runs to 12 residues. Trimming pared 9 bases from V and 6 bases from J, leaving 11 bases between. Methods used by the authors: Researchers report that nucleated cell counts were estimated from reference gene primer amplification. Clones were sequenced by immunoSEQ multiplex PCR, and TCRdb holds only the in-frame ones, with some missing. V and J calls and clone size come straight from that table; D and trimming were deduced from the DNA. The repertoire holds roughly 39,000 clones, with 75% to 90% as singletons. Material: peripheral blood. The chain joins TRBV2 to TRBJ2-2; D is possibly TRBD1 (6 bases). This clonotype was obtained from a man aged 30 to 45 with active or convalescent COVID-19. CDR3 protein: CASMTGAGELFF. The CDR3 DNA is TGTGCCAGTATGACAGGTGCCGGGGAGCTGTTTTTT.